One and the same sample provided the 27 T cell receptor beta chains below, sequenced in a study of technical replicates of blood from a few donors. The assay was immunoSEQ multiplex PCR, and TCRdb's table has in-frame clones only and misses some. This sample yields around 70,000 clones, of which about 97% are seen a single time; 0.25% to 0.35% belongs to the top ten. Sequencing was carried out using T cells isolated from PBMCs. These receptors all come from a human donor in good health.

The chain has TRBV7-9 and TRBJ1-2; the match to TRBD1 covers 7 bases. With V trimmed by 5 bases and J by 8 bases, 11 bases remained unmatched. CDR1 SEHNR and CDR2 FQNEAQ come from the germline V gene (reference sequence). The CDR3 is 14 residues long. CDR3 protein: CASSPPPDRRGYTF. The CDR3 bases are TGTGCCAGCAGCCCGCCCCCGGACAGGCGGGGCTACACCTTC.

The genes are TRBV28 and TRBJ1-2; weak D call: TRBD1 (5 bases). CDR1 is MDHEN, CDR2 SYDVKM, per germline. This CDR3 is 14 amino acids long. V was clipped by 2 bases and J by 4 bases, with 11 bases between them. The CDR3 sequence: CASSLVTDSYGYTF. DNA for the CDR3: TGTGCCAGCAGTTTAGTGACAGACAGCTATGGCTACACCTTC.

The CDR3 region has the DNA TGTGCCAGCAGTTTAAATTCCCTGGGACTAGCGGGAGCGCAGTACTTC. Its protein is CASSLNSLGLAGAQYF. The gene calls are TRBV28 and TRBJ2-7; 14 nucleotides agree with TRBD2. Germline V gives CDR1 MDHEN, CDR2 SYDVKM. V lost 2 bases to trimming and J lost 9 bases; unmatched junction nucleotides: 9. CDR3 length equals 16 residues.

The chain recombines TRBV6-5 with TRBJ2-7; no reliable D call. CDR3 length equals 13 residues. CDR1 MNHEY and CDR2 SVGAGI come from the germline V gene. Trimming pared 3 bases from V and 0 bases from J, leaving 6 bases between. The CDR3 reads CASSYFSSYEQYF. The CDR3, as DNA: TGTGCCAGCAGTTATTTTAGCTCCTACGAGCAGTACTTC.

The chain links TRBV15 to TRBJ2-1; weak D call: TRBD2 (6 bases). This CDR3 is 15 amino acids long. Deletions cut 5 bases from V and 2 bases from J, with 13 bases between. Germline CDR1 is LNHNV and CDR2 is YYDKDF (reference sequence). CDR3 protein: CATSPIAGTYNEQFF. The DNA of the CDR3 is TGTGCCACCAGCCCCATCGCGGGGACCTACAATGAGCAGTTCTTC.

The V gene is TRBV18, the J gene TRBJ1-5; TRBD1 matches 7 bases. The CDR3 is made up of 14 amino acids. Per the germline V gene, CDR1 is KGHSH and CDR2 is LQKENI. Trimming took 6 bases from V and 4 from J; bases not matched to a gene: 6. CDR3 sequence reads: CASSLDRANQPQHF. CDR3 sequence (DNA): TGTGCCAGCTCCCTCGACAGGGCAAATCAGCCCCAGCATTTT.

This chain links TRBV7-9 with TRBJ1-2; no reliable D call. This CDR3 comprises 16 residues. Per germline, CDR1 SEHNR and CDR2 FQNEAQ (reference sequence). V was clipped by 7 bases and J by 0 bases, with 18 bases between them. This CDR3 is CASTSGGRETNYGYTF. The CDR3 bases are TGTGCCAGCACCTCTGGAGGGCGAGAAACTAACTATGGCTACACCTTC.

The chain links TRBV18 to TRBJ2-6; 7 bases agree with TRBD1. The germline V gene encodes CDR1 KGHSH and CDR2 LQKENI. This CDR3 spans 18 amino acids. The ends lost 6 bases at V and 0 bases at J; junction bases unmatched: 11. CDR3 sequence (DNA): TGTGCCAGCTCTCTTAACAGGGGAATGGCCTCTGGGGCCAACGTCCTGACTTTC. Translated: CASSLNRGMASGANVLTF.

The chain links TRBV29-1 to TRBJ2-3; 7 nucleotides agree with TRBD2. The CDR3 contains 15 residues. CDR1 and CDR2 (germline): SQVTM, ANQGSEA. With 4 bases clipped from V and 0 bases from J, the junction kept 7 bases outside the gene matches. CDR3: CSVGGSGLSTDTQYF. The CDR3 region has the DNA TGCAGCGTTGGGGGTAGCGGGTTAAGCACAGATACGCAGTATTTT.

This chain uses TRBV20-1 with TRBJ1-5, with D tentatively TRBD1 (5 bases). Germline CDR1 reads DFQATT; CDR2 reads SNEGSKA (reference sequence). There are 11 residues in the CDR3. V lost 6 bases and J lost 7, with 10 bases in between. The CDR3 is CSARGNQPQHF. In DNA form, the CDR3 reads TGCAGTGCCCGGGGGAACCAGCCCCAGCATTTT.

This clone was recorded a few times. The chain carries TRBV5-1 and TRBJ2-7; D may be TRBD2 (6 bases). Per germline, CDR1 SGHRS and CDR2 YFSETQ. This CDR3 is built from 15 residues. The V end lost 4 bases, the J end lost 0 bases, and 14 bases lay between the germline ends. CDR3 coding DNA: TGCGCCAGCAGCCGCGGGGAGGATTCCTCCTACGAGCAGTACTTC. Its protein product is CASSRGEDSSYEQYF.

CDR3 DNA: TGTGCCAGCAGGGTTATGAGCGGAGGAGGGGCAGATACGCAGTATTTT. Its translation: CASRVMSGGGADTQYF. V gene TRBV7-2 combines with J gene TRBJ2-3; D is perhaps TRBD2 (6 bases). The V end was cut by 6 bases, the J end by 4 bases, with 20 bases between. CDR3 length: 16 amino acids. Germline lookup yields CDR1 SGHTA and CDR2 FQGNSA.

The V and J genes are TRBV9 and TRBJ2-1; 7 nucleotides align to TRBD2. The CDR3 totals 16 residues. The germline V gene has CDR1 SGDLS and CDR2 YYNGEE. The J segment lost 4 bases and the V segment lost 0 bases, leaving 7 bases of the junction unmatched. Here the CDR3 reads CASSVGGLGNYNEQFF. The CDR3 nucleotides read TGTGCCAGCAGCGTAGGAGGACTAGGGAATTACAATGAGCAGTTCTTC.

This chain links TRBV4-1 with TRBJ1-5; possible D gene TRBD1, 6 bases. The CDR3 length is 18 residues. The V end was cut by 3 bases, the J end by 5 bases, with 23 bases between. Germline-derived CDR1 and CDR2 are MGHRA and YSYEKL. The CDR3 DNA is TGCGCCAGCAGCCACGACCCACTGCCGGGACAAAGGGATCAGCCCCAGCATTTT. Amino acid sequence: CASSHDPLPGQRDQPQHF.

This chain joins TRBV29-1 and TRBJ1-2; D perhaps matches TRBD1 (5 bases). The germline gives CDR1 SQVTM, CDR2 ANQGSEA. CDR3 length: 13 amino acids. V shed 5 bases and J shed 6 bases, with 16 bases lying between them. The CDR3 bases are TGCAGCGTTTACCTGCCGGGAGGGGATGGCTACACCTTC. Translation: CSVYLPGGDGYTF.

This chain links TRBV18 with TRBJ1-2; possible D gene TRBD1, 6 bases. This CDR3 region has 15 residues. The germline V gene encodes CDR1 KGHSH and CDR2 LQKENI. V was cut by 0 bases and J by 7 bases, with 15 bases left in between. The CDR3 is CASSPPEQGITGYTF. The CDR3 nucleotides are TGTGCCAGCTCACCACCTGAACAGGGAATCACTGGCTACACCTTC.

This sequence joins TRBV18 and TRBJ1-1; tentatively, D is TRBD1 (6 bases). Germline V gives CDR1 KGHSH, CDR2 LQKENI. V lost 2 bases, J lost 10 bases, and 14 bases lay in between. The CDR3 is made up of 13 amino acids. The CDR3 DNA reads as TGTGCCAGCTCACCAGGGGGGGGCGAGACAGCTTTCTTT. It yields the protein CASSPGGGETAFF. Combining the CDR3 with reference TRBV18 and TRBJ1-1 gives the whole variable domain NAGVMQNPRHLVRRRGQEARLRCSPMKGHSHVYWYRQLPEEGLKFMVYLQKENIIDESGMPKERFSAEFPKEGPSILRIQQVVRGDSAAYFCASSPGGGETAFFGQGTRLTVV.

This rearrangement joins TRBV4-2 to TRBJ2-1; 11 bases are a match to TRBD2. This CDR3 region has 15 residues. Germline trimming cut 4 bases from V and 6 bases from J; bases unmatched to any gene: 5. Germline CDR1 and CDR2: LGHNA and YNFKEQ. The CDR3: CASSLGTSGPNEQFF. The CDR3 DNA reads TGTGCCAGCAGCCTGGGGACTAGCGGACCCAATGAGCAGTTCTTC.

The rearrangement uses TRBV29-1 and TRBJ2-6; possible D gene TRBD1, 5 bases. V was trimmed by 4 bases and J by 1 base, leaving 11 bases between them. The germline V gene encodes CDR1 SQVTM and CDR2 ANQGSEA. The CDR3 is made up of 15 amino acids. CDR3 region: CSVGQGYSGANVLTF. The CDR3 region has the DNA TGCAGCGTTGGGCAGGGTTATTCTGGGGCCAACGTCCTGACTTTC.

The rearrangement joins TRBV11-1 to TRBJ1-1; D unclear. Germline V gene sequence: CDR1 SGHAT, CDR2 FQDESV (reference sequence). The CDR3 is made up of 15 amino acids. V was cut by 5 bases and J by 5 bases, with 18 bases left in between. CDR3 region: CASSPGGHPGTEAFF. The CDR3 DNA reads TGTGCCAGCAGCCCTGGAGGGCACCCGGGGACTGAAGCTTTCTTT.

V gene TRBV9 combines with J gene TRBJ2-1, with 7 bases fitting TRBD2. V dropped 2 bases and J dropped 8; count of bases not matched to a gene: 10. The CDR3 loop spans 15 amino acids. The germline V gene has CDR1 SGDLS and CDR2 YYNGEE. CDR3 sequence (DNA): TGTGCCAGCAGCGTCGGACTAGATATCTTATATGAGCAGTTCTTC. It yields the protein CASSVGLDILYEQFF.

The rearrangement links TRBV19 to TRBJ2-1; 10 positions agree with TRBD2. CDR1 LNHDA and CDR2 SQIVND come from the germline V gene (reference sequence). CDR3 size: 15 residues. The trim removed 2 bases at V and 6 bases at J, leaving 4 bases unmatched. The CDR3 is CASSILAGDLNEQFF. For the CDR3, the DNA is TGTGCCAGTAGTATACTAGCGGGGGACCTCAATGAGCAGTTCTTC.

Worth noting for this clone: A read error may produce the germline difference seen at one junction end. The chain employs TRBV27 and TRBJ2-1; 10 nucleotides align to TRBD1. The CDR3 extends over 16 amino acids. Germline CDR1 is MNHEY and CDR2 is SMNVEV (reference sequence). CDR3 sequence reads: CASVPKGDRGYDEQFF. Written as DNA, the CDR3 is TGTGCCAGCGTTCCTAAGGGGGACAGGGGCTACGATGAGCAGTTCTTC.

V usage is TRBV27 and J usage is TRBJ2-2; D is perhaps TRBD2 (6 bases). CDR1 and CDR2 (germline): MNHEY, SMNVEV (reference sequence). The V gene lost 0 bases and the J gene lost 4 bases, with 21 bases spanning the gap. This CDR3 comprises 19 residues. The CDR3 nucleotides are TGTGCCAGCAGTTTATCGAGCCCAGCGGAGGGGAGGCGCACCGGGGAGCTGTTTTTT. It encodes CASSLSSPAEGRRTGELFF.

The chain combines TRBV2 with TRBJ2-7; D is possibly TRBD1 (7 bases). The CDR3 length is 15 residues. The ends were cut back, 5 bases at V and 6 bases at J, with 20 bases in the middle. Germline CDR1 reads SNHLY; CDR2 reads FYNNEI. CDR3 sequence: CASSRDSHTGGEQYF. DNA of the CDR3: TGTGCCAGCAGTAGGGACAGTCATACCGGGGGCGAGCAGTACTTC.

This rearrangement joins TRBV18 to TRBJ1-2, with TRBD1 as a possible D gene (6 bases). Germline V gives CDR1 KGHSH, CDR2 LQKENI. V lost 5 bases and J 8 bases, leaving 12 bases between the germline ends. The CDR3 length is 12 residues. The CDR3 region has the DNA TGTGCCAGCTCAATACAGGGAGAAGGCTACACCTTC. Its translation: CASSIQGEGYTF.

J is TRBJ1-1 and V is TRBV27; 7 bases line up with TRBD1. Looked up from germline, CDR1 is MNHEY and CDR2 is SMNVEV (reference sequence). J gave up 8 bases and V 4 bases, and 7 bases lay outside the gene matches. This CDR3 is 13 amino acids long. The CDR3 sequence is CASSYPGQREAFF. DNA of the CDR3: TGTGCCAGCAGTTATCCGGGACAGAGGGAAGCTTTCTTT.